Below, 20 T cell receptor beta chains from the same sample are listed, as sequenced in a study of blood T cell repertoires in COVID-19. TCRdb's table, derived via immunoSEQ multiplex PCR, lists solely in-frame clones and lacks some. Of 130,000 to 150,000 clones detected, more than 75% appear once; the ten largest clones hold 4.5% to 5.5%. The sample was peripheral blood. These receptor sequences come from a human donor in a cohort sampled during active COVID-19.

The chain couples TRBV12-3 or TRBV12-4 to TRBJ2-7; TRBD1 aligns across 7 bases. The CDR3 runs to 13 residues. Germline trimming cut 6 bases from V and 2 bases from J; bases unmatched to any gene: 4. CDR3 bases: TGTGCCAGCAGCACAGGGGTTGCCTACGAGCAGTACTTC. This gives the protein CASSTGVAYEQYF.

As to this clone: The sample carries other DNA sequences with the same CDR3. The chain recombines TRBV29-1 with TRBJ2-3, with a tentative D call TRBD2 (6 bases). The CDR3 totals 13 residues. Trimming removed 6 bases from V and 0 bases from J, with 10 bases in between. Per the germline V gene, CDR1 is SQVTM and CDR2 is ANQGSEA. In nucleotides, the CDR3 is TGCAGCGTGGGGGGAGGTAGCACAGATACGCAGTATTTT. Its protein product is CSVGGGSTDTQYF.

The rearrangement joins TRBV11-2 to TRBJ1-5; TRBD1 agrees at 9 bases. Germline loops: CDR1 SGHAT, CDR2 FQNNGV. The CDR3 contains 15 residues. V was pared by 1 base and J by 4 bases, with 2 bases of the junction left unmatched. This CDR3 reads CASSLGDRANQPQHF. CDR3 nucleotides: TGTGCCAGCAGCTTAGGGGACAGGGCAAATCAGCCCCAGCATTTT.

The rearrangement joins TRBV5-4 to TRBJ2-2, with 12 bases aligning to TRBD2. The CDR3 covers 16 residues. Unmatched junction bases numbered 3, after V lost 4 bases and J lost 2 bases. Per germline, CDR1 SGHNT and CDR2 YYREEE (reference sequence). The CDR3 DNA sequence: TGTGCCAGCAGCCTGGGACTAGCGGGTAACACCGGGGAGCTGTTTTTT. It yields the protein CASSLGLAGNTGELFF.

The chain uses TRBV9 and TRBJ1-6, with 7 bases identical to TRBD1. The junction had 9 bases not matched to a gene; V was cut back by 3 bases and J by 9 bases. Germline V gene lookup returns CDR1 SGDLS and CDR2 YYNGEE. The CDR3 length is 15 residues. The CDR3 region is CASSERQGGGSPLHF. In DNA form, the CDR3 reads TGTGCCAGCAGCGAGCGACAGGGAGGAGGTTCACCCCTCCACTTT.

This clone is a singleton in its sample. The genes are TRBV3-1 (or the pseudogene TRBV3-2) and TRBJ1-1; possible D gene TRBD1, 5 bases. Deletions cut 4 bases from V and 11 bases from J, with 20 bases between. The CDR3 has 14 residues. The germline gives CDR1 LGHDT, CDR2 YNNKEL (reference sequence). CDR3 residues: CASSRIIGASGAFF. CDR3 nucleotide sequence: TGTGCCAGCAGCCGGATCATAGGGGCGTCGGGCGCTTTCTTT.

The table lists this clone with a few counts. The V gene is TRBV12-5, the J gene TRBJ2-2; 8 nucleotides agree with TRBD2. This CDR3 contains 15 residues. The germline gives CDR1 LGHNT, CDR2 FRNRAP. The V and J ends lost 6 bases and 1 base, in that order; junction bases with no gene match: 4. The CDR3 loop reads CASGPTSVNTGELFF. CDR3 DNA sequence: TGTGCTAGTGGCCCGACTAGCGTGAACACCGGGGAGCTGTTTTTT.

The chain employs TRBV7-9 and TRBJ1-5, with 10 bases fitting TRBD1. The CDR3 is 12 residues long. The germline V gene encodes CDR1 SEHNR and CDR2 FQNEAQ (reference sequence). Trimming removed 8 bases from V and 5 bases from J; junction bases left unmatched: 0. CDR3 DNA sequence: TGTGCCAGCGGACAGGGGGATCAGCCCCAGCATTTT. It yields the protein CASGQGDQPQHF.

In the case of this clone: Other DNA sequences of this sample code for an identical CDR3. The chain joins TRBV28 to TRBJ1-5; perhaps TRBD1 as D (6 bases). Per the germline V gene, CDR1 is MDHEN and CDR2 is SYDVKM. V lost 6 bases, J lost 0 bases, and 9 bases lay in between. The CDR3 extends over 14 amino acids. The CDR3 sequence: CASRTGYSNQPQHF. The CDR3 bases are TGTGCCAGCAGAACAGGGTATAGCAATCAGCCCCAGCATTTT. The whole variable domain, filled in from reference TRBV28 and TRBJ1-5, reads DVKVTQSSRYLVKRTGEKVFLECVQDMDHENMFWYRQDPGLGLRLIYFSYDVKMKEKGDIPEGYSVSREKKERFSLILESASTNQTSMYLCASRTGYSNQPQHFGDGTRLSIL.

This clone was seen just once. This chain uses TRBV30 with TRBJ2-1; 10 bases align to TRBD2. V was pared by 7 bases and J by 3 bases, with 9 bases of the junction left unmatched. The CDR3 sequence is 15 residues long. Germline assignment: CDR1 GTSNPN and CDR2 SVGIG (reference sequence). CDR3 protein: CASKVGLADYNEQFF. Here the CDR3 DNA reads TGTGCCTCAAAGGTAGGACTAGCGGACTACAATGAGCAGTTCTTC.

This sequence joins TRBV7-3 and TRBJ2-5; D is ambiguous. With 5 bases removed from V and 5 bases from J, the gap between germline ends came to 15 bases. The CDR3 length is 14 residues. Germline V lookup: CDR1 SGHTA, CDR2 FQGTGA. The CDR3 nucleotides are TGTGCCAGCAGCCCTACTCACGAACCGGAGACCCAGTACTTC. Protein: CASSPTHEPETQYF.

The CDR3 nucleotides are TGTGCCAGCAGCTCGCGGGATGGCTACACCTTC. Translation gives CASSSRDGYTF. The rearrangement links TRBV13 to TRBJ1-2; unclear D gene. Germline V gene lookup returns CDR1 PRHDT and CDR2 FYEKMQ (reference sequence). The CDR3 has 11 residues. The V end was cut by 4 bases, the J end by 6 bases, with 6 bases between.

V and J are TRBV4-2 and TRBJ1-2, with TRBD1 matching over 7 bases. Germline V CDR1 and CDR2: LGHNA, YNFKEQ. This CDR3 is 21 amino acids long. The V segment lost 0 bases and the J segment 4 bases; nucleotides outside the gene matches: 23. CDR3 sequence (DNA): TGTGCCAGCAGCCAAGACCTCCCCCGGTCAGGGGGTAGAGGCTATATCTATGGCTACACCTTC. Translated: CASSQDLPRSGGRGYIYGYTF.

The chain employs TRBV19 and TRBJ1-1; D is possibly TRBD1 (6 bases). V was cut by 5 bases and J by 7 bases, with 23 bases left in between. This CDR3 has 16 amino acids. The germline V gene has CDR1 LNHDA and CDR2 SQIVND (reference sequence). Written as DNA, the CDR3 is TGTGCCAGTAGTCCTACGGGGGGGGCCGGGATGGGTGAAGCTTTCTTT. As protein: CASSPTGGAGMGEAFF.

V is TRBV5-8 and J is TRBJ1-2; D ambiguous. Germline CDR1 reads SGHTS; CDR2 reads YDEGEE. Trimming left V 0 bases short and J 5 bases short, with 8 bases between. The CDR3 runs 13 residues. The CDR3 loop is CASSLARGYGYTF. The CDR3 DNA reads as TGTGCCAGCAGCTTGGCTCGGGGATATGGCTACACCTTC.

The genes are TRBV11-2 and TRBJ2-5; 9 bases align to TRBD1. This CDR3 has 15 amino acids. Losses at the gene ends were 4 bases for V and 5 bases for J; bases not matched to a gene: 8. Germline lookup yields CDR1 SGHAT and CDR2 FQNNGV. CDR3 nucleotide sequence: TGTGCCAGCAGCTACCGGGACAGGGTCGGGGAGACCCAGTACTTC. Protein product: CASSYRDRVGETQYF. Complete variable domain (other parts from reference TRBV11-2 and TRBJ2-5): EAGVAQSPRYKIIEKRQSVAFWCNPISGHATLYWYQQILGQGPKLLIQFQNNGVVDDSQLPKDRFSAERLKGVDSTLKIQPAKLEDSAVYLCASSYRDRVGETQYFGPGTRLLVL.

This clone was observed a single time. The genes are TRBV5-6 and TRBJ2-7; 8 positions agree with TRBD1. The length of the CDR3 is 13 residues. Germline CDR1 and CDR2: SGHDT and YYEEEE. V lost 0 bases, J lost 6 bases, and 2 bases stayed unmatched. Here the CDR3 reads CASSLGQGREQYF. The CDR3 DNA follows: TGTGCCAGCAGCTTGGGACAGGGGCGCGAGCAGTACTTC.

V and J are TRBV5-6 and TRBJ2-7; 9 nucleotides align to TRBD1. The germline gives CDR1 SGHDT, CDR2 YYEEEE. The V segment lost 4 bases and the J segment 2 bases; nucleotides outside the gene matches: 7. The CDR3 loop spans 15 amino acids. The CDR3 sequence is CASSPWTGETYEQYF. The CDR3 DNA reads TGTGCCAGCAGCCCCTGGACAGGGGAAACCTACGAGCAGTACTTC.

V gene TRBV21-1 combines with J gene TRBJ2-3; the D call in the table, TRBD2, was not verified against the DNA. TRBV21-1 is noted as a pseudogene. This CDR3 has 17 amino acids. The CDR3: CASSKRALGGQSDTQYF. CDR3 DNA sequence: TGTGCCAGCAGCAAGAGGGCCCTCGGGGGGCAGTCAGATACGCAGTATTTT.

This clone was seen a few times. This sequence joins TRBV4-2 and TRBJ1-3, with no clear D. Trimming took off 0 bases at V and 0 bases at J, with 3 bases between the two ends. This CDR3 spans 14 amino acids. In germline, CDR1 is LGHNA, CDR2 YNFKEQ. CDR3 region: CASSQELSGNTIYF. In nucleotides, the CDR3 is TGTGCCAGCAGCCAAGAACTCTCTGGAAACACCATATATTTT.